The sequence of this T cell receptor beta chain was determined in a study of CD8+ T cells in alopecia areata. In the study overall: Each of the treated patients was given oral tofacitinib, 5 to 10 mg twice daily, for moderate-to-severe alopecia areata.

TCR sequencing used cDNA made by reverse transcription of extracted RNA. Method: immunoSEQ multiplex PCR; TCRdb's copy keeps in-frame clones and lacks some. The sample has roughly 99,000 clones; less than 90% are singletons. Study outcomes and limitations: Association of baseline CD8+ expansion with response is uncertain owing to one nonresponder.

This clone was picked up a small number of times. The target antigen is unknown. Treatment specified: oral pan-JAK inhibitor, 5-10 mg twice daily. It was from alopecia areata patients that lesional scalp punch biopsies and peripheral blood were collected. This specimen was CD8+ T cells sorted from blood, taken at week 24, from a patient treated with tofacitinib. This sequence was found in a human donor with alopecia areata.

CDR3 amino acids: CASSSLGLTNSGELFF. The CDR3 DNA reads as TGTGCCAGCAGCTCACTAGGGTTAACCAATTCCGGGGAGCTGTTTTTT. The J gene is TRBJ2-2, the V gene TRBV7-3, with D maybe TRBD2 (5 bases). V shed 4 bases and J shed 6 bases, with 18 bases lying between them. The germline V gene encodes CDR1 SGHTA and CDR2 FQGTGA. This CDR3 has 16 residues.